This record covers a single T cell receptor (beta chain). Its antigen has not been determined. Base qualities are not provided; no much larger clone lies one nucleotide away. The data belong to a study of CD8+ T cells in alopecia areata (dated 2018 in TCRdb). In terms of the full investigation: Treated patients were enrolled in an open-label pilot trial of oral tofacitinib at 5 to 10 mg twice daily for moderate-to-severe alopecia areata. Patients received tofacitinib for 6 to 18 months and were then followed off drug for 6 months to check for delayed response and recurrence. In treated patients, disease severity was measured using the SALT score, which gives the percentage of scalp surface area affected. High-throughput TCRbeta sequencing was used to examine T cell clonal expansion in alopecia areata in both the C3H/HeJ mouse model and human patients. On the human side, TCRbeta sequencing was run on scalp tissue and on sorted CD4+ and CD8+ peripheral blood T cells from healthy controls and from alopecia areata patients with either patchy or totalis/universalis disease. Patients on tofacitinib were biopsied at baseline and after 4 and 24 weeks of treatment, and several of the patients also had a later scalp biopsy. Clonality in the scalp was compared among normal scalp (n=4), patchy alopecia areata scalp (n=8), and alopecia totalis/universalis scalp (n=8). RNA came from the PAXgene miRNA kit for fixed scalp, the miRNeasy kit for PBMCs, and the RNeasy kit for mouse skin. TCRbeta CDR3 regions were amplified by immunoSEQ multiplex PCR using 35 Vbeta forward and 13 Jbeta reverse primers.

From the cysteine through the phenylalanine, the CDR3 covers 17 amino acids. Only CDR3 DNA is held: 51 bases, read in frame from base 1. Unmatched junction bases come to 5, with V trimmed by 3 bases and J by 3 bases. From the germline V gene, CDR1 is MGHRA and CDR2 is YSYEKL. Receptors were amplified or captured by the immunoSEQ multiplex PCR assay. RNA was extracted from all samples and reverse transcribed into cDNA, which served as template for TCR sequencing. First-strand cDNA was synthesized with SuperScript III using a 2:1 mix of oligo-dT and random hexamers. A synthetic immune receptor repertoire was used to measure amplification bias, and any remaining bias was corrected computationally. On the authors' methods: Raw reads were preprocessed to remove errors, and CDR3 was defined by IMGT conventions from the conserved cysteine to phenylalanine. Clonality was calculated as 1 minus Shannon entropy normalized by log2 of the number of productive unique TCRs. Whether scalp clones were CD4 or CD8 was inferred by matching scalp TCRbeta sequences against CD4 and CD8 repertoires sorted from blood. Here the immuneACCESS table is served through TCRdb, limited to in-frame sequences with V and J called. Missing clones are a known gap in these copies; in checked studies unresolved V genes cover under half, and the rest lacks a known reason. D and trimming come from the DNA, and the V and J calls and clone size come from that table. A total of about 190,000 clones appear in this sample, approximately 56% of them only once. The top ten clones comprise roughly 0.7% of the sample.

The time point label of this sample denotes: about 4 weeks on oral tofacitinib. The label giving this sample's treatment or condition can be read as: oral pan-JAK inhibitor, 5-10 mg twice daily. Lesional scalp punch biopsies and peripheral blood were collected from alopecia areata patients. PBMCs were isolated by density centrifugation and stained for CD3, CD4 and CD8, after which CD4+ and CD8+ T cells were sorted on a FACSAria. Broad study findings and their caveats: Unlike mouse skin, where gammadelta T cells dominate, normal human skin contains resident alphabeta T cells that get sequenced too, which complicates analysis of the scalp TCR repertoire. Tofacitinib significantly decreased scalp clonality and the number of expanded CD8+ clones among the top 100 scalp clones. Lesional scalp, especially in alopecia totalis/universalis, showed higher clonality and more expanded CD8+ clones than normal scalp, suggesting antigenic drive. Because the treated cohort was small and had only one nonresponder, larger studies are needed to examine links between baseline CD8+ expansion and response. Many expanded lesional clones persisted in scalp and blood during tofacitinib treatment, which may partly explain relapse after stopping treatment. Shared TCR sequences between patients were less evident than in mice, which may be partly attributable to HLA diversity in the patient population.

The chain employs TRBV4-1 and TRBJ2-1, with 13 bases aligning to TRBD2. The sequence derives from a human donor with alopecia areata. Sequenced here: CD4+ T cells sorted from blood, sampled at week 4, from a patient treated with tofacitinib. Here the CDR3 is given as CASSQGGLAGLYNEQFF. At the DNA level, the sequence is TGCGCCAGCAGCCAGGGGGGACTAGCGGGGCTCTACAATGAGCAGTTCTTC.